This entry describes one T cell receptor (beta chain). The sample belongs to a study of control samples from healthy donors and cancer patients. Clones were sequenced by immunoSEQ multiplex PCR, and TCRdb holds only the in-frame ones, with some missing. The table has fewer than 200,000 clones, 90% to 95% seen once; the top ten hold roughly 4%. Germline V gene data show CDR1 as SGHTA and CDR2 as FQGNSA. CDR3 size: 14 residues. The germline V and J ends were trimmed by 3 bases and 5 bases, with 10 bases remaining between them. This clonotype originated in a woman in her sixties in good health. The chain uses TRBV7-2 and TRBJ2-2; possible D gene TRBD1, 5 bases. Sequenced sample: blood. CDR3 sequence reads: CASSLAKGTGELFF. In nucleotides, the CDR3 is TGTGCCAGCAGCTTGGCCAAGGGGACCGGGGAGCTGTTTTTT.